This TCR beta chain is drawn from a study of T cells in Graves' hyperthyroidism and ophthalmopathy. Authors of the study amplified TCR beta CDR3 regions from RNA transcripts. HTBI primers were the set used in a first-round RT-PCR of the TCR CDR3. TCRdb re-analysed the multiplex PCR reads in MiXCR, keeping a single row per CDR3 protein. The repertoire includes some 740,000 distinct CDR3 sequences, roughly 15% of them detected once, and about a tenth sits in the top ten. The V end was cut by 5 bases, the J end by 2 bases, with 20 bases between. Germline-derived CDR1 and CDR2 are LGHDT and YNNKEL (reference sequence). This CDR3 spans 17 amino acids. This clonotype occurred many times.

The sample consisted of blood. This chain connects TRBV3-1 to TRBJ2-3; D is uncertain. The source is a woman aged 18-35 years with Graves' hyperthyroidism. The CDR3 region is CASSGPEVARSTDTQYF. The DNA for the CDR3 is TGTGCCAGCAGCGGACCCGAGGTGGCTAGATCCACAGATACGCAGTATTTT.